This T cell receptor (beta chain) was sequenced during a study of T cells in Graves' hyperthyroidism and ophthalmopathy. This clonotype was picked up many times. TCR beta CDR3 sequences were amplified from RNA transcripts. In the first-round RT-PCR of the TCR CDR3, the HTBI primer set was used. TCRdb recomputed calls from the multiplex PCR reads with MiXCR, one row per CDR3 protein. This sample has a few hundred thousand distinct CDR3 sequences; more than 15% occur once, and the top ten carry 6.5% to 8%. The CDR3 is 15 residues long. V lost 1 base and J lost 4, with 13 bases in between. CDR1 and CDR2 from the germline V gene are LGHDT and YNNKEL (reference sequence).

Source material: blood. The clonotype comes from a woman aged 25 to 39 with Graves' hyperthyroidism. J is TRBJ1-1 and V is TRBV3-1, with D possibly TRBD1 on 5 matching bases. CDR3 coding DNA: TGTGCCAGCAGCCAAGGTCCGGGGGAGGGCACTGAAGCTTTCTTT. Amino acid sequence: CASSQGPGEGTEAFF.